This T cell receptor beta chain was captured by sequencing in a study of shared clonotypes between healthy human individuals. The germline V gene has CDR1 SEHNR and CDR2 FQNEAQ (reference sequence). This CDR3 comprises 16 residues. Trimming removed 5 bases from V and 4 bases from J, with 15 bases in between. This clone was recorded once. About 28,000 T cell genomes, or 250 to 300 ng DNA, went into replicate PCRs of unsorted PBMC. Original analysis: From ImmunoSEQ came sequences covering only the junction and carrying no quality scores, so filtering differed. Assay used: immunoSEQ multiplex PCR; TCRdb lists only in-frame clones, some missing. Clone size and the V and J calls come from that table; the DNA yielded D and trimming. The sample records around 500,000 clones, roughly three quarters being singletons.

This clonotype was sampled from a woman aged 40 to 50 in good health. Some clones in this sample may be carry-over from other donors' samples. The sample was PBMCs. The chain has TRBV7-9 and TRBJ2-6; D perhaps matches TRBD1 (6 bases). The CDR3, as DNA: TGTGCCAGCAGCGCTGCCAGGGGAACCGGGGCCAACGTCCTGACTTTC. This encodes CASSAARGTGANVLTF.